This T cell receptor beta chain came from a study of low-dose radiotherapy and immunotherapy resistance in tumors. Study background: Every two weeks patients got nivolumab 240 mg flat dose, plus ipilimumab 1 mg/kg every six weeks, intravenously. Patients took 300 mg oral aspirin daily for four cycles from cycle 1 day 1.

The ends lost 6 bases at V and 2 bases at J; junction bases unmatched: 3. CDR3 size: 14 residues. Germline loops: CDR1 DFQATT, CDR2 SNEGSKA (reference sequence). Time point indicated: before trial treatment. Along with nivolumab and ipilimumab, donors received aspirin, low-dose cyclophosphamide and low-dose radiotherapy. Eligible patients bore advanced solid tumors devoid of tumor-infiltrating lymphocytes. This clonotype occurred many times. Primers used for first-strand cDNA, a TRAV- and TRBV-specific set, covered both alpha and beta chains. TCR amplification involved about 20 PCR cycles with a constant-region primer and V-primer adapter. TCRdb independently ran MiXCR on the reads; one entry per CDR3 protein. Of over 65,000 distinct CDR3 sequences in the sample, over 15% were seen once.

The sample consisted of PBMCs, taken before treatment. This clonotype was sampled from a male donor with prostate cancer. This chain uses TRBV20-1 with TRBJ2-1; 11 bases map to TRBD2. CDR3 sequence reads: CSATSGGPYNEQFF. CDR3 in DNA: TGCAGTGCCACTAGCGGGGGACCCTACAATGAGCAGTTCTTC.